The next 4 T cell receptor beta chains were all read from a single sample in a study of blood T cell repertoires in COVID-19. The table came from immunoSEQ multiplex PCR; TCRdb's copy has only in-frame clones and leaves some out. The table records about 110,000 clones, about 89% of them present only once. The sequenced material came from peripheral blood. The origin of the receptors is a middle-aged man with active or convalescent COVID-19.

This clone appeared once. J is TRBJ1-2 and V is TRBV28, with 7 nucleotides matching TRBD1. Germline CDR1 and CDR2: MDHEN and SYDVKM. CDR3 size: 14 residues. Trimming removed 10 bases from V and 8 bases from J; junction bases left unmatched: 16. CDR3 region: CATTSGGTSGGYTF. The DNA for the CDR3 is TGTGCCACCACTTCAGGGGGTACCTCGGGGGGCTACACCTTC.

The chain combines TRBV5-6 with TRBJ1-6, with a possible D match to TRBD1 (5 bases). This CDR3 contains 14 residues. Germline lookup yields CDR1 SGHDT and CDR2 YYEEEE. V was cut by 0 bases and J by 7 bases, with 8 bases left in between. CDR3 amino acids: CASSLDRRNSPLHF. CDR3 nucleotides: TGTGCCAGCAGCTTGGACAGGCGGAATTCACCCCTCCACTTT.

The J gene is TRBJ2-5, the V gene TRBV15; 7 bases map to TRBD1. After removal of 0 bases from V and 3 bases from J, the junction contained 4 bases not matched to a gene. CDR1 and CDR2 (germline): LNHNV, YYDKDF (reference sequence). The CDR3 runs 15 residues. In DNA, the CDR3 is TGTGCCACCAGCAGAGATTGGACAGGTGAAGAGACCCAGTACTTC. Translated, it gives CATSRDWTGEETQYF.

The genes are TRBV19 and TRBJ1-2; 7 nucleotides agree with TRBD1. CDR3 length equals 15 residues. V gave up 7 bases and J gave up 4 bases; unmatched junction bases: 12. The germline V gene encodes CDR1 LNHDA and CDR2 SQIVND (reference sequence). The DNA for the CDR3 is TGTGCCAGTAATCCAACGCGGGACAGTTCCTATGGCTACACCTTC. This sequence encodes CASNPTRDSSYGYTF. Full variable domain (rest looked up from reference TRBV19 and TRBJ1-2): DGGITQSPKYLFRKEGQNVTLSCEQNLNHDAMYWYRQDPGQGLRLIYYSQIVNDFQKGDIAEGYSVSREKKESFPLTVTSAQKNPTAFYLCASNPTRDSSYGYTFGSGTRLTVV.